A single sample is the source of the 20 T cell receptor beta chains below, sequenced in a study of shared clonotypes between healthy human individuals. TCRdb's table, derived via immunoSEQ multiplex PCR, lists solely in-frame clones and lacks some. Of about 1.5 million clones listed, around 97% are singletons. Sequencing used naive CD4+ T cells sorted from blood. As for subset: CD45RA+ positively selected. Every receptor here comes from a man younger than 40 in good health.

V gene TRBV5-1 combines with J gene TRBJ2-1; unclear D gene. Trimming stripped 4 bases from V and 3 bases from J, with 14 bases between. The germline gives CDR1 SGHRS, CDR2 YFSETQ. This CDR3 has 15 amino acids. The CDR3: CASSQSGPYYNEQFF. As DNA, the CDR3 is TGCGCCAGCAGCCAATCCGGGCCCTACTACAATGAGCAGTTCTTC.

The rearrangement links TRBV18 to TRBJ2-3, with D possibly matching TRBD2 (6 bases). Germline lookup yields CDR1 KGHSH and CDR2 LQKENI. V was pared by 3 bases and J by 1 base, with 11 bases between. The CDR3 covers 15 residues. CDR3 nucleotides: TGTGCCAGCTCACCCTTAGCGGAGGGCACAGATACGCAGTATTTT. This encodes CASSPLAEGTDTQYF.

This chain's CDR3 is CASNKNTEAFF. CDR3 nucleotide sequence: TGTGCCAGCAACAAGAACACTGAAGCTTTCTTT. This chain uses TRBV6-5 with TRBJ1-1; D gene ambiguous. V gave up 7 bases and J gave up 1 base, with 4 bases separating them. The length of the CDR3 is 11 residues. The germline V gene has CDR1 MNHEY and CDR2 SVGAGI.

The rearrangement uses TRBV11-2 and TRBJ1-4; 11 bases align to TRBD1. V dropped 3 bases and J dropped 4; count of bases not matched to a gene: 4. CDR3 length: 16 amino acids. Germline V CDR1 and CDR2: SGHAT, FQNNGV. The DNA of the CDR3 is TGTGCCAGCAGCTTTTGGACAGGGGGCTTTAATGAAAAACTGTTTTTT. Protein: CASSFWTGGFNEKLFF.

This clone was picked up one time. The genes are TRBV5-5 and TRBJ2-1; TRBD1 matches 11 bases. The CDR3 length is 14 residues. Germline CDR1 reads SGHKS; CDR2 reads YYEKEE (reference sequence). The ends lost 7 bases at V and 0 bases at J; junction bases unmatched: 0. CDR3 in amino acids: CASGTGGSYNEQFF. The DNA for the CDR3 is TGTGCCAGCGGGACAGGGGGCTCCTACAATGAGCAGTTCTTC.

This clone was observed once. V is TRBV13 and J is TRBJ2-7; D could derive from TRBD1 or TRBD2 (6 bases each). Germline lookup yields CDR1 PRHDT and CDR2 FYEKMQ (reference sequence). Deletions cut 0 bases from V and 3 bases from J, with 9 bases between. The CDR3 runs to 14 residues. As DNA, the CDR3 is TGTGCCAGCAGCTTAGGACAGGGAGGCTACGAGCAGTACTTC. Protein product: CASSLGQGGYEQYF.

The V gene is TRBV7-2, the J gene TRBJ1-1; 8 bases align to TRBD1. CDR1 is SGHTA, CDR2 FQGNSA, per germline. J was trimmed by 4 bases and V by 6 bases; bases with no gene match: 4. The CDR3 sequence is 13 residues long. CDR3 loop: CASRTTGGTEAFF. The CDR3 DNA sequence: TGTGCCAGCAGAACCACAGGGGGCACTGAAGCTTTCTTT.

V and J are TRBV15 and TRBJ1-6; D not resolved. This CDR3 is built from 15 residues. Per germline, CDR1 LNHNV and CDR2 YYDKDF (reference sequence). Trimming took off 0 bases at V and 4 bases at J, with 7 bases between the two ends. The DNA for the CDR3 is TGTGCCACCAGCAGAGATCGCGGATATAATTCACCCCTCCACTTT. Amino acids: CATSRDRGYNSPLHF.

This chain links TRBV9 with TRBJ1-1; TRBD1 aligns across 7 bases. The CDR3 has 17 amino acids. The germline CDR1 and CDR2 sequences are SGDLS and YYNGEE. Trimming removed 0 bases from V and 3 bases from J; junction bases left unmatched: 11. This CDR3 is CASSVGLGGSKYTEAFF. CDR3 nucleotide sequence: TGTGCCAGCAGCGTAGGATTAGGGGGCTCTAAGTACACTGAAGCTTTCTTT.

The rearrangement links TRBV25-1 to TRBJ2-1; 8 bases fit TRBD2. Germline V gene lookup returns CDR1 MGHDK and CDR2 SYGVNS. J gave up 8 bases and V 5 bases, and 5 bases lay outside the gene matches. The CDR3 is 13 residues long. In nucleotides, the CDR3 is TGTGCCAGCAGTCAAGCGGGAGCGGATGAGCAGTTCTTC. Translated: CASSQAGADEQFF.

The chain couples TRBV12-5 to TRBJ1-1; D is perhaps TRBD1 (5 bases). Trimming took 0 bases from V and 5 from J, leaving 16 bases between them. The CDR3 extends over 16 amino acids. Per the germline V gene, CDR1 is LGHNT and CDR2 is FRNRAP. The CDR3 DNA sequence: TGTGCTAGTGGTTTGGTACGAGGCAGGGAGTGGACTGAAGCTTTCTTT. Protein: CASGLVRGREWTEAFF.

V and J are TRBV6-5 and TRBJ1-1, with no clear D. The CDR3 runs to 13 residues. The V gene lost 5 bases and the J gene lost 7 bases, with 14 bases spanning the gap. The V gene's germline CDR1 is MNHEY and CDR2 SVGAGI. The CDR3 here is CASSNPGKIEAFF. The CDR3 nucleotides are TGTGCCAGCAGTAATCCCGGAAAAATTGAAGCTTTCTTT.

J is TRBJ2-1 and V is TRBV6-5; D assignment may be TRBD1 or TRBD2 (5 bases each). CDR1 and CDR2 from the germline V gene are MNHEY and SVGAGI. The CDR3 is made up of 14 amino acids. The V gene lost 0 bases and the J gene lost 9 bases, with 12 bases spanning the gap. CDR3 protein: CASSYSLAQGEQFF. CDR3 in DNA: TGTGCCAGCAGTTACTCTCTAGCTCAGGGTGAGCAGTTCTTC.

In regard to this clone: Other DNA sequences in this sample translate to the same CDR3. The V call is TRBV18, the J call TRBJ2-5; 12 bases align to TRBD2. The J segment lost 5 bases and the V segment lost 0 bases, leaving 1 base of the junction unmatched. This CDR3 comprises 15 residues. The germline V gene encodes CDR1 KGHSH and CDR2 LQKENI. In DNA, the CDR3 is TGTGCCAGCTCACCACCAGGACTAGCGGGGGAGACCCAGTACTTC. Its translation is CASSPPGLAGETQYF.

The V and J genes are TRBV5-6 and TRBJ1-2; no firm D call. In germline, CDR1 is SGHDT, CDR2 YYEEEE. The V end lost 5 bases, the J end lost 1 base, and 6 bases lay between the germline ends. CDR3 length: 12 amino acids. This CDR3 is CASRIDNYGYTF. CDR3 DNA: TGTGCCAGCAGGATAGATAACTATGGCTACACCTTC.

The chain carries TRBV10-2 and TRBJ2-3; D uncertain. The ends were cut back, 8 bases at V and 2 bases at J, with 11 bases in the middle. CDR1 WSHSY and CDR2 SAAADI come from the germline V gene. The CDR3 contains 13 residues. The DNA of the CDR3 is TGCGCCAGCGGCCGACTTGACACAGATACGCAGTATTTT. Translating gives CASGRLDTDTQYF.

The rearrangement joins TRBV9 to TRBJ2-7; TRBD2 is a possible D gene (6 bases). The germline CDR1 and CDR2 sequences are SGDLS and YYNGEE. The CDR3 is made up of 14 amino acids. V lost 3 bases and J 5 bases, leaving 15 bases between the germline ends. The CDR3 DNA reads TGTGCCAGCAGCGAGGGCGGGGTCGGGAACGAGCAGTACTTC. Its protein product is CASSEGGVGNEQYF.

The chain's CDR3 is CASSQAGVNTGELFF. DNA for the CDR3: TGCGCCAGCAGCCAAGCAGGGGTGAACACCGGGGAGCTGTTTTTT. The chain links TRBV4-1 to TRBJ2-2; D is perhaps TRBD1 (6 bases). CDR1 and CDR2 (germline): MGHRA, YSYEKL. This CDR3 contains 15 residues. Trimming took off 1 base at V and 1 base at J, with 7 bases between the two ends.

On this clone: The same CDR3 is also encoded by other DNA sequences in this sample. CDR3: CASSLRGNSNQPQHF. In DNA, the CDR3 is TGTGCCAGCAGTTTAAGGGGGAATAGCAATCAGCCCCAGCATTTT. The chain employs TRBV28 and TRBJ1-5; tentative D call: TRBD1 (6 bases). The CDR3 extends over 15 amino acids. V dropped 2 bases and J dropped 0 bases, with 8 bases sitting between them. Germline lookup yields CDR1 MDHEN and CDR2 SYDVKM.

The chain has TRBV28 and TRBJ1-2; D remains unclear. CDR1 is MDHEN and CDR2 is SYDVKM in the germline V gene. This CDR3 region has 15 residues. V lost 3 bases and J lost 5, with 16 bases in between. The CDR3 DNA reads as TGTGCCAGCAGTTTCCTATCCCGCCACCCATATGGCTACACCTTC. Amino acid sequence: CASSFLSRHPYGYTF.